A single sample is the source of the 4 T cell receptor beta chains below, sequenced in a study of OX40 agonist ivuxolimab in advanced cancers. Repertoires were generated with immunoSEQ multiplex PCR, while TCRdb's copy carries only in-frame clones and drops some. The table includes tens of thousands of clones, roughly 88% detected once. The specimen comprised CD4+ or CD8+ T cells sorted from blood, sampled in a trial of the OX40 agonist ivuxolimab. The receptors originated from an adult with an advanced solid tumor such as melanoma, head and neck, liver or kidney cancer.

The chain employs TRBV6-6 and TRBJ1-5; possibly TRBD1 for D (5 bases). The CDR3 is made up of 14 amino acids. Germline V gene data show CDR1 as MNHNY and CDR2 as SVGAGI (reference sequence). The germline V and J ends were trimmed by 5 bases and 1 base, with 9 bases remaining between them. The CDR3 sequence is CASSTRDSNQPQHF. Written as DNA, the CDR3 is TGTGCCAGCAGTACCCGGGACAGCAATCAGCCCCAGCATTTT.

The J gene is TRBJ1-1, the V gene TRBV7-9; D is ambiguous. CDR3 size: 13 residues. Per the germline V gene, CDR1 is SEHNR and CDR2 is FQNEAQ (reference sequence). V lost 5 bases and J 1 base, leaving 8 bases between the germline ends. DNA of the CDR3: TGTGCCAGCAGCCCGGACCCGAACACTGAAGCTTTCTTT. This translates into CASSPDPNTEAFF. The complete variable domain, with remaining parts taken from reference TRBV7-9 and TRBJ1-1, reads DTGVSQNPRHKITKRGQNVTFRCDPISEHNRLYWYRQTLGQGPEFLTYFQNEAQLEKSRLLSDRFSAERPKGSFSTLEIQRTEQGDSAMYLCASSPDPNTEAFFGQGTRLTVV.

The CDR3 DNA follows: TGTGCCAGCAGCGTAGCCCTAGCGGGGGTAGAGACCCAGTACTTC. It translates to CASSVALAGVETQYF. The chain uses TRBV9 and TRBJ2-5; 10 bases align to TRBD2. J gave up 4 bases and V 0 bases, and 3 bases lay outside the gene matches. In germline, CDR1 is SGDLS, CDR2 YYNGEE. The CDR3 has 15 amino acids.

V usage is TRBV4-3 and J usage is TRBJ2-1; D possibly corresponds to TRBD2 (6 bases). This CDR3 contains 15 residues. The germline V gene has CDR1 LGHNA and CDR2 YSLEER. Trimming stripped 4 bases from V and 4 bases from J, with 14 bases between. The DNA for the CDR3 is TGCGCCAGCAGCCGCCTCGGGGGAGATTACAATGAGCAGTTCTTC. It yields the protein CASSRLGGDYNEQFF.